The 26 T cell receptor beta chains given below trace back to one sample, sequenced in a study of CD8+ T cells in alopecia areata. Reverse transcribed after extraction, RNA yielded cDNA as the sequencing template. Profiled with immunoSEQ multiplex PCR; TCRdb holds only in-frame clones, not every one. The table records approximately 200,000 clones, roughly 44% of them present only once. Treatment given: oral pan-JAK inhibitor, 5-10 mg twice daily. This material consisted of CD4+ T cells sorted from blood, taken at roughly week 38, from a patient treated with tofacitinib. These receptors came from a human donor with alopecia areata.

With respect to this clone: The same CDR3 is also encoded by other DNA sequences in this sample. This chain uses TRBV7-7 with TRBJ2-3; 8 bases fit TRBD2. CDR3 length equals 15 residues. CDR1 and CDR2 from the germline V gene are SSHAT and FNYEAQ (reference sequence). The ends lost 1 base at V and 0 bases at J; junction bases unmatched: 0. This chain's CDR3 is CASSLVAGSTDTQYF. The CDR3, as DNA: TGTGCCAGCAGCTTAGTAGCGGGGAGCACAGATACGCAGTATTTT.

Only a few counts were recorded for this clone. V is TRBV4-1 and J is TRBJ2-4; D is uncertain. V was shortened by 4 bases and J by 9 bases, with 19 bases between the two germline ends. There are 15 residues in the CDR3. Germline-derived CDR1 and CDR2 are MGHRA and YSYEKL. The CDR3 DNA is TGCGCCAGCAGCCCCTTTGACCTCAATTGGGGCATTCAGTACTTC. Amino acid sequence: CASSPFDLNWGIQYF.

This clone was detected a few times. The chain carries TRBV6-6 and TRBJ2-2, with D unclear. Germline assignment: CDR1 MNHNY and CDR2 SVGAGI (reference sequence). This CDR3 comprises 13 residues. Deletions cut 6 bases from V and 4 bases from J, with 9 bases between. CDR3 in DNA: TGTGCCAGCAGCTTTTACCCCACCGGGGAGCTGTTTTTT. This translates into CASSFYPTGELFF.

This clone appeared a few times. This sequence joins TRBV5-1 and TRBJ1-1; D remains ambiguous. Germline V gives CDR1 SGHRS, CDR2 YFSETQ. V was pared by 2 bases and J by 4 bases, with 12 bases between. The CDR3 length is 14 residues. CDR3 in amino acids: CASSFMGMGTEAFF. The CDR3 coding sequence is TGCGCCAGCAGCTTTATGGGAATGGGCACTGAAGCTTTCTTT.

The chain is built from TRBV5-1 and TRBJ2-7; D may correspond to TRBD1 or TRBD2 (5 bases each). Per the germline V gene, CDR1 is SGHRS and CDR2 is YFSETQ. Between the trimmed V and J ends, which lost 2 bases and 7 bases, there was a span of 13 bases. This CDR3 has 13 amino acids. This CDR3 reads CASSFTGTSEQYF. For the CDR3, the DNA is TGCGCCAGCAGCTTTACCGGGACCTCTGAGCAGTACTTC. The entire variable domain, with the rest obtained from reference TRBV5-1 and TRBJ2-7, is as follows: KAGVTQTPRYLIKTRGQQVTLSCSPISGHRSVSWYQQTPGQGLQFLFEYFSETQRNKGNFPGRFSGRQFSNSRSEMNVSTLELGDSALYLCASSFTGTSEQYFGPGTRLTVT.

The CDR3 DNA sequence: TGTGCCAGCAGTTTAGCAGGGGCTGGGGCCAACGTCCTGACTTTC. Translation gives CASSLAGAGANVLTF. The rearrangement uses TRBV27 and TRBJ2-6; D possibly corresponds to TRBD1 (6 bases). The CDR3 is 15 amino acids. Trimming pared 2 bases from V and 2 bases from J, leaving 7 bases between. The germline gives CDR1 MNHEY, CDR2 SMNVEV (reference sequence).

V usage is TRBV6-5 and J usage is TRBJ1-1; 8 nucleotides match TRBD1. From germline, CDR1 is MNHEY and CDR2 SVGAGI. The junction had 12 bases not matched to a gene; V was cut back by 4 bases and J by 5 bases. The CDR3 is made up of 16 amino acids. The CDR3 spells CASSSRQGIWNTEAFF. DNA for the CDR3: TGTGCCAGCAGTTCCCGACAGGGGATCTGGAATACTGAAGCTTTCTTT.

The chain links TRBV6-1 to TRBJ1-1; 7 bases align to TRBD1. V trimming: 4 bases; J trimming: 2 bases; junction bases outside the gene matches: 4. The CDR3 has 14 amino acids. CDR1 is MNHNS, CDR2 SASEGT, per germline. The CDR3 DNA reads TGTGCCAGCAGTGGCCGGGACAGAAACACTGAAGCTTTCTTT. Its protein product is CASSGRDRNTEAFF.

This clone has more than one count but fewer than ten. The V gene is TRBV7-2, the J gene TRBJ2-7; the D is unclear. The CDR3 is made up of 14 amino acids. CDR1 and CDR2 from the germline V gene are SGHTA and FQGNSA. Trimming cost V 1 base and J 7 bases, with 14 bases left between them. CDR3 sequence: CASSLEAVGLEQYF. The CDR3 nucleotides read TGTGCCAGCAGCTTAGAGGCGGTCGGGTTGGAGCAGTACTTC.

This chain links TRBV15 with TRBJ2-7, with 7 positions matching TRBD1. J lost 1 base, V lost 1 base, and 7 bases had no gene match. This CDR3 has 16 residues. Per germline, CDR1 LNHNV and CDR2 YYDKDF (reference sequence). In DNA form, the CDR3 reads TGTGCCACCAGCAGAGGTGGGACAGCGCTATCCTACGAGCAGTACTTC. Encoded protein: CATSRGGTALSYEQYF.

Only a few counts were recorded for this clone. V is TRBV6-1 and J is TRBJ2-3; D unclear. The V gene's germline CDR1 is MNHNS and CDR2 SASEGT. V lost 8 bases and J lost 3, with 9 bases in between. CDR3 length equals 12 residues. For the CDR3, the DNA is TGTGCCAGCGGCCTCGGAACAGATACGCAGTATTTT. It encodes CASGLGTDTQYF.

The rearrangement joins TRBV9 to TRBJ2-3, with D tentatively TRBD2 (5 bases). Looked up from germline, CDR1 is SGDLS and CDR2 is YYNGEE. The CDR3 covers 12 residues. The V end lost 3 bases, the J end lost 4 bases, and 6 bases lay between the germline ends. As DNA, the CDR3 is TGTGCCAGCAGCGGGGAGTCAGATACGCAGTATTTT. Amino acid sequence: CASSGESDTQYF.

The chain joins TRBV29-1 to TRBJ2-7, with D unresolved. The V gene's germline CDR1 is SQVTM and CDR2 ANQGSEA. The CDR3 is made up of 11 amino acids. The V end lost 2 bases, the J end lost 5 bases, and 7 bases lay between the germline ends. As DNA, the CDR3 is TGCAGCGTTGAAATCTATAACGAGCAGTACTTC. Its translation is CSVEIYNEQYF.

The gene calls are TRBV2 and TRBJ2-3; TRBD1 matches 7 bases. The junction had 11 bases not matched to a gene; V was cut back by 5 bases and J by 6 bases. This CDR3 spans 15 amino acids. Germline CDR1 is SNHLY and CDR2 is FYNNEI. This CDR3 reads CASSYQGVRTDTQYF. In DNA form, the CDR3 reads TGTGCCAGCAGTTACCAGGGGGTGAGAACGGATACGCAGTATTTT.

In this sample, this clone turned up many times. The chain uses TRBV28 and TRBJ2-3; D is uncertain. The V end lost 6 bases, the J end lost 6 bases, and 16 bases lay between the germline ends. CDR3 length: 14 amino acids. Germline values: CDR1 MDHEN, CDR2 SYDVKM. The CDR3: CASSPWVAVDTQYF. CDR3 in DNA: TGTGCCAGCAGCCCTTGGGTCGCGGTGGATACGCAGTATTTT. Combining the CDR3 with reference TRBV28 and TRBJ2-3 gives the whole variable domain DVKVTQSSRYLVKRTGEKVFLECVQDMDHENMFWYRQDPGLGLRLIYFSYDVKMKEKGDIPEGYSVSREKKERFSLILESASTNQTSMYLCASSPWVAVDTQYFGPGTRLTVL.

This rearrangement joins TRBV7-2 to TRBJ2-3; the D gene is possibly TRBD2 (6 bases). This CDR3 region has 17 residues. V was shortened by 3 bases and J by 2 bases, with 18 bases between the two germline ends. Germline V lookup: CDR1 SGHTA, CDR2 FQGNSA. CDR3 amino acids: CASSLWRGTSNTDTQYF. The CDR3, as DNA: TGTGCCAGCAGCTTGTGGCGGGGAACCTCCAACACAGATACGCAGTATTTT.

The genes are TRBV7-2 and TRBJ2-7; perhaps TRBD2 as D (6 bases). The length of the CDR3 is 14 residues. Trimming stripped 5 bases from V and 1 base from J, with 12 bases between. The V gene's germline CDR1 is SGHTA and CDR2 FQGNSA. CDR3 amino acids: CASSRGTFSYEQYF. For the CDR3, the DNA is TGTGCCAGCAGCCGGGGGACTTTTTCCTACGAGCAGTACTTC. Full variable domain (remainder filled in from reference TRBV7-2 and TRBJ2-7): GAGVSQSPSNKVTEKGKDVELRCDPISGHTALYWYRQSLGQGLEFLIYFQGNSAPDKSGLPSDRFSAERTGGSVSTLTIQRTQQEDSAVYLCASSRGTFSYEQYFGPGTRLTVT.

This clone has more than one count but fewer than ten. This sequence joins TRBV4-2 and TRBJ2-5; D unclear. The germline V gene has CDR1 LGHNA and CDR2 YNFKEQ. The CDR3 totals 14 residues. V dropped 1 base and J dropped 5 bases, with 11 bases sitting between them. This chain's CDR3 is CASSQVTAYETQYF. Written as DNA, the CDR3 is TGTGCCAGCAGCCAAGTTACAGCCTACGAGACCCAGTACTTC.

The chain carries TRBV7-9 and TRBJ2-7; D is unresolved. The V end was cut by 2 bases, the J end by 6 bases, with 11 bases between. The CDR3 has 13 residues. Per germline, CDR1 SEHNR and CDR2 FQNEAQ (reference sequence). The CDR3 nucleotides read TGTGCCAGCAGCTTAAAAGGGTTGGGCGAGCAGTACTTC. Amino acids: CASSLKGLGEQYF.

This clone has a handful of counts. The chain recombines TRBV5-1 with TRBJ2-1; tentatively, D is TRBD2 (6 bases). Germline values: CDR1 SGHRS, CDR2 YFSETQ. V gave up 1 base and J gave up 5 bases, with 13 bases separating them. The CDR3 has 15 residues. Here the CDR3 DNA reads TGCGCCAGCAGCTTGTCCGGGAGTTCTCACAATGAGCAGTTCTTC. Its protein product is CASSLSGSSHNEQFF.

The V call is TRBV10-1, the J call TRBJ2-2, with D perhaps matching TRBD1 (6 bases). Germline loops: CDR1 WNHNN, CDR2 SYGVQD (reference sequence). V was pared by 6 bases and J by 5 bases, with 10 bases between. There are 13 residues in the CDR3. The CDR3 reads CASSFQGTGELFF. The CDR3 nucleotides are TGCGCCAGCAGCTTCCAGGGGACCGGGGAGCTGTTTTTT.

The chain couples TRBV7-3 to TRBJ2-3, with a weak D call TRBD1 (5 bases). Germline V gives CDR1 SGHTA, CDR2 FQGTGA. The CDR3 extends over 14 amino acids. V was cut by 7 bases and J by 6 bases, with 17 bases left in between. The CDR3: CASTFLSRGDTQYF. As DNA, the CDR3 is TGTGCCAGCACCTTTTTGAGTAGGGGCGATACGCAGTATTTT.

This clone was found a few times. V usage is TRBV15 and J usage is TRBJ2-3; 9 bases align to TRBD1. The CDR3 is 16 residues long. Per the germline V gene, CDR1 is LNHNV and CDR2 is YYDKDF (reference sequence). V gave up 5 bases and J gave up 6 bases; unmatched junction bases: 12. CDR3 region: CATSAPGQGPGDTQYF. Here the CDR3 DNA reads TGTGCCACCAGCGCACCCGGACAGGGGCCAGGGGATACGCAGTATTTT.

The CDR3 protein is CSATSGTGAFSYEQYF. In nucleotides, the CDR3 is TGCAGCGCCACATCCGGGACAGGAGCGTTTTCCTACGAGCAGTACTTC. The J gene is TRBJ2-7, the V gene TRBV29-1; 8 bases match TRBD1. V gave up 7 bases and J gave up 1 base; unmatched junction bases: 15. Germline V gene sequence: CDR1 SQVTM, CDR2 ANQGSEA. CDR3 length: 16 residues.

The chain combines TRBV29-1 with TRBJ1-1; possible D gene TRBD1, 6 bases. The CDR3 totals 17 residues. Germline CDR1 SQVTM, CDR2 ANQGSEA. V was trimmed by 1 base and J by 2 bases, leaving 20 bases between them. CDR3 amino acids: CSVEARGRGGQNTEAFF. As DNA, the CDR3 is TGCAGCGTTGAAGCACGGGGCAGGGGAGGGCAAAACACTGAAGCTTTCTTT.

The chain recombines TRBV7-9 with TRBJ2-7, with 9 bases matching TRBD1. The CDR3 is 16 amino acids. Trimming took 5 bases from V and 1 from J; bases not matched to a gene: 9. Germline CDR1 reads SEHNR; CDR2 reads FQNEAQ (reference sequence). CDR3 sequence reads: CASSEAGTGISYEQYF. CDR3 coding DNA: TGTGCCAGCAGCGAAGCCGGGACAGGGATATCCTACGAGCAGTACTTC.